This T cell receptor (beta chain) was profiled in a study of human T cells and chemical hapten exposure. Study in general: There were per-sample TCR yield variations, arising mainly from small pooled library volume differences. Findings and limits, study-wide: TCRs above 1 in 1000 frequency did not change with DPC sensitization.

V was cut by 7 bases and J by 8 bases, with 20 bases left in between. The CDR3 runs 15 residues. CDR1 SGHTA and CDR2 FQGNSA come from the germline V gene. It was the library that attached unique molecular identifiers to individual cDNA molecules. In the study's own analysis: Counting gave a median of about 89,000 TCRs per sample, with values ranging from about 23,224 to 690,600. TCRdb analysed the RACE reads with MiXCR anew, one entry per CDR3 protein. TCRdb's processing, not the study's, gives the V and J calls here. The data contain about 77,000 distinct CDR3 sequences, 8.5% to 9.5% of them seen just once; the ten biggest clones take up about 1.5%. This clonotype came up a few times. Its antigen is not known. Time point here: healthy volunteer bleed at 6 weeks. Total RNA extraction was carried out from unfractionated whole blood.

The source material was whole blood. The J gene is TRBJ2-2, the V gene TRBV7-2; D is perhaps TRBD1 (5 bases). This TCR came from a female donor in good health. Some clones in this sample may be carry-over from other donors' samples. CDR3 DNA sequence: TGTGCCAGCACCAAACCCCAGGGTGGGGTGGGGGAGCTGTTTTTT. Protein: CASTKPQGGVGELFF.